These 2 T cell receptor beta chains originate from one sample sequenced in a study of beta chain features in type 1 diabetes. Study outcomes and limitations: Type 1 diabetes patients had TCRB CDR3s that were shorter (moderately but significantly so) in all four CD4+ subsets.

Since all of the isolated RNA was reverse transcribed, expressed TCRB transcripts were what got sequenced. Profiled with immunoSEQ multiplex PCR; TCRdb holds only in-frame clones, not every one. The sample carries 500,000 to 850,000 clones, more than 13% recorded once. Their antigen targets remain unknown. Material: naive CD4+ T cells from blood. These receptors were collected from a man between 18 and 29 years old with type 1 diabetes.

Worth noting for this clone: Other DNA sequences of this sample code for an identical CDR3. The CDR3 nucleotides read TGTGCCAGCAGTTACTCAGGCGGGAGCACAGATACGCAGTATTTT. Its translation: CASSYSGGSTDTQYF. This chain uses TRBV6-5 with TRBJ2-3; D is possibly TRBD2 (5 bases). V lost 0 bases, J lost 0 bases, and 7 bases lay in between. The CDR3 covers 15 residues. Germline loops: CDR1 MNHEY, CDR2 SVGAGI.

V is TRBV20-1 and J is TRBJ2-1; tentatively, D is TRBD1 or TRBD2 (5 bases each). CDR1 is DFQATT, CDR2 SNEGSKA, per germline (reference sequence). The ends were cut back, 2 bases at V and 12 bases at J, with 11 bases in the middle. CDR3 size: 11 residues. The CDR3: CSARPRDLQFF. CDR3 nucleotide sequence: TGCAGTGCTAGACCACGGGACCTGCAGTTCTTC.